Detailed here is one T cell receptor (beta chain). This sample was taken from a study of blood T cell repertoires in COVID-19. Study summary: COVID-19 samples, acute and convalescent, were from the United States, Italy and Spain. In each case, the material was cDNA or gDNA derived from T cells, B-cell-depleted T cells, or PBMCs.

In the authors' workflow: Nucleated cell counts were estimated from reference gene primer amplification. Sequencing used immunoSEQ multiplex PCR; TCRdb keeps in-frame clones, though not all of them. The V and J calls and clone size are taken from that table; D and trimming were inferred from the DNA. The sample includes 45,000 to 50,000 clones, 83% seen only once; the top ten take around 8%. This CDR3 has 15 residues. Germline assignment: CDR1 SNHLY and CDR2 FYNNEI. With 2 bases clipped from V and 3 bases from J, the junction kept 7 bases outside the gene matches. The receptor was isolated from a man older than 75 in a cohort sampled during active COVID-19. Material for sequencing was peripheral blood. V is TRBV2 and J is TRBJ2-7, with 7 nucleotides matching TRBD1. The CDR3 sequence: CASSEPLAGGYEQYF. In DNA form, the CDR3 reads TGTGCCAGCAGTGAACCGTTGGCAGGGGGCTACGAGCAGTACTTC.